Given below is one T cell receptor beta chain in context. Antigen unknown. This sample stems from a study of radiation and T cells in renal cell carcinoma. Looking at the study overall: Nephrectomy followed 15 Gy stereotactic body radiation by 4 weeks.

Documented time point: blood 2 weeks post-SBRT. Treatment described: 15 Gy SBRT to primary tumor, nephrectomy 4 weeks later. Radiation-treated patients gave blood at baseline, week 2 and week 4. This renal cell carcinoma was of the clear cell type. Broader study findings: Top tumor clonotypes rose in blood 2 weeks post-radiation, then contracted.

The CDR3 totals 13 residues. Trimming cost V 7 bases and J 3 bases, with 15 bases left between them. CDR1 and CDR2 from the germline V gene are GTSNPN and SVGIG (reference sequence). Assay: immunoSEQ multiplex PCR; the TCRdb copy retains only in-frame clones and omits some. The table has about 65,000 clones, around 76% seen once. Sequenced material: blood, taken from a patient whose treatment included radiotherapy and nephrectomy. The source of this sequence is a man in his sixties with renal cell carcinoma. The J gene is TRBJ1-1, the V gene TRBV30; D possibly corresponds to TRBD1 (5 bases). Here the CDR3 DNA reads TGTGCCTACCGCCGACAGATTTACACTGAAGCTTTCTTT. Translated: CAYRRQIYTEAFF.